This T cell receptor beta chain comes out of a study of control samples from healthy donors and cancer patients. Using immunoSEQ multiplex PCR, the repertoire was profiled, and TCRdb retains in-frame clones only, with some absent. This sample has 80,000 to 100,000 clones, with 88% found just once. This CDR3 has 15 amino acids. J was trimmed by 6 bases and V by 2 bases; bases with no gene match: 7. Germline lookup yields CDR1 SGHRS and CDR2 YFSETQ. The sequence derives from a man under 40 in good health. Sequencing was done on a sample of blood. The chain carries TRBV5-1 and TRBJ2-3, with TRBD1 matching 9 bases. The CDR3 sequence: CASSLSGTGRDTQYF. The CDR3 region has the DNA TGCGCCAGCAGCTTAAGTGGGACAGGGAGGGATACGCAGTATTTT.